Listed here is a single T cell receptor beta chain. Repertoires were generated with immunoSEQ multiplex PCR, while TCRdb's copy carries only in-frame clones and drops some. Altogether 200,000 to 300,000 clones are present, 70% to 90% being singletons, with the ten largest covering about 5.2%. The sample comes from a study of blood T cell repertoires in COVID-19. This clonotype was obtained from a woman in her sixties with COVID-19, enrolled during active disease. The sample comprised peripheral blood.

The CDR3 DNA reads as TGTGCCAGCAGCATCTCGCCATCCGGCTCCTACAATGAGCAGTTCTTC. Translated, it gives CASSISPSGSYNEQFF. The chain joins TRBV13 to TRBJ2-1; no definite D call. Looked up from germline, CDR1 is PRHDT and CDR2 is FYEKMQ (reference sequence). This CDR3 contains 16 residues. Trimming pared 5 bases from V and 0 bases from J, leaving 14 bases between.